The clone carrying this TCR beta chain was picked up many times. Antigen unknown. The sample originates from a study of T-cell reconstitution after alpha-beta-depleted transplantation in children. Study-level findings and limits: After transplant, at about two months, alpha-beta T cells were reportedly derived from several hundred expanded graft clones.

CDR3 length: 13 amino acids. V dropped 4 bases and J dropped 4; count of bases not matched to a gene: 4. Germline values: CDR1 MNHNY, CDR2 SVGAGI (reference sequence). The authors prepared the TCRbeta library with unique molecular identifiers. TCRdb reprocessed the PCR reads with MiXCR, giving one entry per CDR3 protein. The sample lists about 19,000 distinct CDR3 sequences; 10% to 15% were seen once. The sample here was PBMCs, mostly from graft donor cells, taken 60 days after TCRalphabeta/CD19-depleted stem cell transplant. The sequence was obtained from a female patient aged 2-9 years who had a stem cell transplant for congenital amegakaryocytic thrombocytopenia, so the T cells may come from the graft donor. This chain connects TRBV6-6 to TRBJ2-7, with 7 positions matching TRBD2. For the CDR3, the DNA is TGTGCCAGCAGTTGGGACTACGGGTACGAGCAGTACTTC. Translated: CASSWDYGYEQYF.